Following are 28 T cell receptor beta chains from one sample sequenced in a study of PD-1 blockade in classical Hodgkin lymphoma. Specified time point: cycle 4 day 1 (C4D1), after 6 weeks of nivolumab. Each patient relapsed following autologous stem cell transplantation, and prior brentuximab vedotin exposure differed. TCRdb's copy holds only in-frame clones and misses some; the assay was immunoSEQ multiplex PCR. The sample holds roughly 100,000 clones, roughly 89% seen once. Sequencing was performed on peripheral blood mononuclear cells (PBMCs), taken before the fourth cycle of nivolumab. The source of these receptors is a human donor with classical Hodgkin lymphoma.

The CDR3 here is CASSEAFGDQPQHF. CDR3 nucleotides: TGTGCCAGCAGTGAAGCATTTGGGGATCAGCCCCAGCATTTT. The chain employs TRBV6-1 and TRBJ1-5, with D hard to call. The CDR3 is 14 amino acids. Germline V gene data show CDR1 as MNHNS and CDR2 as SASEGT. The germline V and J ends were trimmed by 0 bases and 5 bases, with 8 bases remaining between them.

The chain uses TRBV28 and TRBJ2-3, with 7 bases fitting TRBD2. Germline CDR1 reads MDHEN; CDR2 reads SYDVKM. V lost 5 bases, J lost 0 bases, and 2 bases stayed unmatched. This CDR3 comprises 14 residues. The CDR3 sequence is CASSSGTSTDTQYF. The CDR3 nucleotides read TGTGCCAGCAGTAGCGGGACTAGCACAGATACGCAGTATTTT.

This chain joins TRBV7-2 and TRBJ2-7; D remains ambiguous. Germline CDR1 reads SGHTA; CDR2 reads FQGNSA. The germline V and J ends were trimmed by 1 base and 5 bases, with 9 bases remaining between them. The CDR3 length is 13 residues. This CDR3 is CASSLGGTHEQYF. CDR3 coding DNA: TGTGCCAGCAGCTTAGGGGGAACCCACGAGCAGTACTTC.

This clone was counted between two and nine times. The chain employs TRBV29-1 and TRBJ2-1, with D perhaps matching TRBD1 (7 bases). The CDR3 sequence is 14 residues long. Germline lookup yields CDR1 SQVTM and CDR2 ANQGSEA. Trimming took off 7 bases at V and 4 bases at J, with 17 bases between the two ends. CDR3 sequence: CSGRGTDRYNEQFF. CDR3 DNA: TGCAGCGGCCGCGGGACAGATCGATACAATGAGCAGTTCTTC.

As concerns this clone: A read error may produce the germline difference seen at one junction end. The chain has TRBV6-5 and TRBJ2-3; 7 bases are a match to TRBD1. CDR1 is MNHEY and CDR2 is SVGAGI in the germline V gene. The CDR3 covers 13 residues. CDR3 loop: CVSSEDREDTQYF. CDR3 bases: TGTGTCAGCAGCGAAGACAGGGAAGATACGCAGTATTTT.

V and J are TRBV2 and TRBJ2-2; 8 bases line up with TRBD1. V was clipped by 2 bases and J by 1 base; unmatched bases: 3. CDR3 length: 16 amino acids. Germline CDR1 and CDR2: SNHLY and FYNNEI. In nucleotides, the CDR3 is TGTGCCAGCAGTGAATTCGGGACAGGGAACACCGGGGAGCTGTTTTTT. It yields the protein CASSEFGTGNTGELFF.

V gene TRBV6-1 combines with J gene TRBJ2-7; the D gene is possibly TRBD2 (6 bases). The ends were cut back, 1 base at V and 2 bases at J, with 15 bases in the middle. Germline V gives CDR1 MNHNS, CDR2 SASEGT. The CDR3 consists of 16 residues. The CDR3: CASSEVVGGTAYEQYF. The CDR3 region has the DNA TGTGCCAGCAGTGAAGTAGTAGGAGGGACCGCCTACGAGCAGTACTTC.

The V and J genes are TRBV7-2 and TRBJ1-4, with D possibly being TRBD1 (5 bases). The CDR3 consists of 17 residues. Germline assignment: CDR1 SGHTA and CDR2 FQGNSA. The germline V and J ends were trimmed by 5 bases and 1 base, with 17 bases remaining between them. The CDR3 protein is CASSRVGGGVTNEKLFF. The CDR3 coding sequence is TGTGCCAGCAGCCGAGTGGGGGGAGGAGTAACTAATGAAAAACTGTTTTTT.

This chain joins TRBV27 and TRBJ1-2; D remains ambiguous. V gave up 2 bases and J gave up 0 bases, with 28 bases separating them. Per the germline V gene, CDR1 is MNHEY and CDR2 is SMNVEV (reference sequence). The CDR3 has 21 amino acids. CDR3 residues: CASSLKGPAGGDFFSNYGYTF. CDR3 bases: TGTGCCAGCAGTTTAAAAGGTCCGGCGGGTGGGGATTTTTTTTCTAACTATGGCTACACCTTC.

J is TRBJ2-7 and V is TRBV25-1, with D unclear. Trimming took 3 bases from V and 3 from J, leaving 9 bases between them. Germline V gene lookup returns CDR1 MGHDK and CDR2 SYGVNS. The CDR3 is 13 residues long. CDR3 DNA sequence: TGTGCCAGCAGTGACGGGCTGGGCTACGAGCAGTACTTC. This codes for CASSDGLGYEQYF.

V is TRBV11-2 and J is TRBJ2-7; D is unclear. The germline gives CDR1 SGHAT, CDR2 FQNNGV. This CDR3 has 14 residues. Between the trimmed V and J ends, which lost 5 bases and 1 base, there was a span of 12 bases. The CDR3: CASSIPLESYEQYF. In DNA, the CDR3 is TGTGCCAGCAGCATCCCGTTAGAGTCCTACGAGCAGTACTTC. Using reference TRBV11-2 and TRBJ2-7 for the parts outside the CDR3, the full variable domain is EAGVAQSPRYKIIEKRQSVAFWCNPISGHATLYWYQQILGQGPKLLIQFQNNGVVDDSQLPKDRFSAERLKGVDSTLKIQPAKLEDSAVYLCASSIPLESYEQYFGPGTRLTVT.

J is TRBJ2-2 and V is TRBV4-2, with 12 bases fitting TRBD2. Looked up from germline, CDR1 is LGHNA and CDR2 is YNFKEQ. The CDR3 spans 16 residues. J was trimmed by 5 bases and V by 1 base; bases with no gene match: 2. The CDR3 reads CASSQGLAGDTGELFF. In DNA, the CDR3 is TGTGCCAGCAGCCAAGGACTAGCGGGAGATACCGGGGAGCTGTTTTTT.

The chain uses TRBV5-6 and TRBJ1-2; D perhaps matches TRBD1 (5 bases). The CDR3 runs 14 residues. CDR1 and CDR2 from the germline V gene are SGHDT and YYEEEE. V was clipped by 3 bases and J by 5 bases, with 14 bases between them. CDR3 region: CASSWADILYGYTF. The CDR3 DNA reads TGTGCCAGCAGCTGGGCGGACATACTATATGGCTACACCTTC.

V gene TRBV15 combines with J gene TRBJ2-7, with 8 bases identical to TRBD1. J lost 0 bases, V lost 0 bases, and 19 bases had no gene match. The CDR3 totals 21 residues. CDR1 LNHNV and CDR2 YYDKDF come from the germline V gene (reference sequence). Here the CDR3 reads CATSRDLRGPGGMKNSYEQYF. CDR3 nucleotides: TGTGCCACCAGCAGAGATTTGAGGGGGCCAGGGGGCATGAAAAACTCCTACGAGCAGTACTTC.

The chain is built from TRBV5-1 and TRBJ2-6; tentatively, D is TRBD1 (5 bases). With 4 bases removed from V and 0 bases from J, the gap between germline ends came to 17 bases. This CDR3 is built from 18 residues. Germline CDR1 SGHRS, CDR2 YFSETQ. CDR3: CASSPRQLLSSGANVLTF. The CDR3 DNA follows: TGCGCCAGCAGCCCCCGACAGCTATTAAGCTCTGGGGCCAACGTCCTGACTTTC.

The rearrangement uses TRBV5-1 and TRBJ1-2; 11 bases are a match to TRBD1. V lost 3 bases and J lost 3; bases outside the gene matches: 7. This CDR3 has 16 residues. The germline V gene has CDR1 SGHRS and CDR2 YFSETQ. The CDR3 nucleotides read TGCGCCAGCAGCTGGGCCCCGGGACAGGGGGACTATGGCTACACCTTC. Protein: CASSWAPGQGDYGYTF.

The rearrangement links TRBV30 to TRBJ2-1; 7 positions agree with TRBD2. CDR1 GTSNPN and CDR2 SVGIG come from the germline V gene (reference sequence). V dropped 3 bases and J dropped 0; count of bases not matched to a gene: 5. This CDR3 has 15 residues. CDR3: CAWSTGTNSYNEQFF. The CDR3 DNA is TGTGCCTGGAGCACCGGGACTAACTCCTACAATGAGCAGTTCTTC.

V and J are TRBV10-3 and TRBJ2-7; a weak D match, TRBD2 (6 bases). The V end lost 4 bases, the J end lost 3 bases, and 10 bases lay between the germline ends. CDR3 size: 13 residues. CDR1 and CDR2 from the germline V gene are ENHRY and SYGVKD. The CDR3 coding sequence is TGTGCCATCAGTGGCGGGGAACACTACGAGCAGTACTTC. This translates into CAISGGEHYEQYF.

The V call is TRBV9, the J call TRBJ1-2, with 7 bases that match TRBD1. The germline V gene encodes CDR1 SGDLS and CDR2 YYNGEE. V gave up 0 bases and J gave up 4 bases; unmatched junction bases: 6. The CDR3 has 15 residues. The CDR3 spells CASSVEGDRRYGYTF. The CDR3 region has the DNA TGTGCCAGCAGCGTAGAGGGGGACAGACGCTATGGCTACACCTTC.

The chain couples TRBV7-2 to TRBJ2-6; unclear D gene. This CDR3 has 15 residues. The germline CDR1 and CDR2 sequences are SGHTA and FQGNSA. Between the trimmed V and J ends, which lost 0 bases and 0 bases, there was a span of 3 bases. The CDR3 protein is CASSLARSGANVLTF. The CDR3 bases are TGTGCCAGCAGCTTAGCACGCTCTGGGGCCAACGTCCTGACTTTC.

In DNA, the CDR3 is TGCGCCAGCAGCCAAGAACCTAGCGGGAGTTACGAGCAGTACTTC. It codes for CASSQEPSGSYEQYF. The chain carries TRBV4-1 and TRBJ2-7; 10 bases align to TRBD2. This CDR3 contains 15 residues. Germline CDR1 is MGHRA and CDR2 is YSYEKL. The junction had 3 bases not matched to a gene; V was cut back by 0 bases and J by 4 bases.

This chain connects TRBV6-1 to TRBJ1-2; 7 bases align to TRBD1. The CDR3 spans 14 residues. From germline, CDR1 is MNHNS and CDR2 SASEGT. The ends lost 2 bases at V and 4 bases at J; junction bases unmatched: 4. For the CDR3, the DNA is TGTGCCAGCAGTGAACGGCCAGGGGGCTATGGCTACACCTTC. Its translation: CASSERPGGYGYTF.

This rearrangement joins TRBV5-1 to TRBJ2-7, with D perhaps TRBD1 (6 bases). Germline V gene data show CDR1 as SGHRS and CDR2 as YFSETQ. V was clipped by 5 bases and J by 4 bases, with 19 bases between them. The CDR3 loop spans 15 amino acids. CDR3 loop: CASRRVRDIIYEQYF. The CDR3 nucleotides read TGCGCCAGCAGAAGAGTACGGGACATCATTTACGAGCAGTACTTC. The entire variable domain, with the rest obtained from reference TRBV5-1 and TRBJ2-7, is as follows: KAGVTQTPRYLIKTRGQQVTLSCSPISGHRSVSWYQQTPGQGLQFLFEYFSETQRNKGNFPGRFSGRQFSNSRSEMNVSTLELGDSALYLCASRRVRDIIYEQYFGPGTRLTVT.

The V gene is TRBV4-3, the J gene TRBJ1-1; no clear D gene. CDR3 length: 16 amino acids. With 0 bases removed from V and 1 base from J, the gap between germline ends came to 12 bases. CDR1 and CDR2 from the germline V gene are LGHNA and YSLEER. The CDR3 region has the DNA TGCGCCAGCAGCCAAGATTTAGCGGCAGGGAACACTGAAGCTTTCTTT. Residues: CASSQDLAAGNTEAFF.

This CDR3 reads CASSQLWEGRTEAFF. The CDR3 coding sequence is TGTGCCAGCAGCCAACTCTGGGAGGGGCGGACTGAAGCTTTCTTT. The chain has TRBV4-2 and TRBJ1-1; D may be TRBD1 (5 bases). Germline CDR1 is LGHNA and CDR2 is YNFKEQ. This CDR3 is 15 amino acids long. V was cut by 2 bases and J by 5 bases, with 15 bases left in between.

This rearrangement joins TRBV28 to TRBJ1-1; TRBD1 is a possible D gene (6 bases). Trimming cost V 3 bases and J 5 bases, with 16 bases left between them. Germline V gene sequence: CDR1 MDHEN, CDR2 SYDVKM. The CDR3 is made up of 15 amino acids. For the CDR3, the DNA is TGTGCCAGCAGTTTGGACAGCCCCTTTCGGACTGAAGCTTTCTTT. Translation: CASSLDSPFRTEAFF.

The rearrangement uses TRBV30 and TRBJ1-1, with a tentative D call TRBD1 (5 bases). CDR1 is GTSNPN, CDR2 SVGIG, per germline (reference sequence). The CDR3 runs to 13 residues. Trimming took off 2 bases at V and 4 bases at J, with 11 bases between the two ends. The CDR3 spells CAWSQQGATEAFF. The CDR3 nucleotides read TGTGCCTGGAGTCAGCAGGGAGCCACTGAAGCTTTCTTT.

The chain links TRBV9 to TRBJ2-1; 7 nucleotides align to TRBD2. V gave up 2 bases and J gave up 7 bases; unmatched junction bases: 12. In germline, CDR1 is SGDLS, CDR2 YYNGEE. This CDR3 comprises 16 residues. The CDR3 sequence: CASSVLTSLAGNEQFF. The DNA for the CDR3 is TGTGCCAGCAGCGTGCTGACTAGCCTAGCCGGGAATGAGCAGTTCTTC.